Listed below are T cell receptor beta chains from one sample, sequenced in a study of regulatory T cells in long-lasting Graves disease. One entry per CDR3 protein results from TCRdb running MiXCR on the multiplex PCR reads. The data hold around 400,000 distinct CDR3 sequences, with about 16% observed a single time. Here the sequenced sample was peripheral blood mononuclear cells (PBMCs), taken at new diagnosis, from a patient treated with antithyroid drugs. These receptors all stem from a female donor with Graves disease. Each CDR3 is given with its conserved first and last residue.

v_gene	CDR3aa
TRBV10-3	CAISESQGSTEAFF
TRBV20-1	CSAMDRGYTDTQYF
TRBV12-3/TRBV12-4	CASSLGPGVPLF
TRBV28	CASKLTHLNTNTGELFF
TRBV7-8	CASSRDGTSDAEQFF
TRBV5-1	CASRGDVNNNEQFF
TRBV28	CASSSGQGGNQPQHF
TRBV9	CASSAGGIYEQYF
TRBV29-1	CSGGVGTNEKLFF
TRBV7-9	CASSSNSERFGYTF
TRBV28	CASSPRPAVYGYTF
TRBV10-3	CAISDAGATYEQYF
TRBV28	CASSLYRASGERNTQYF
TRBV27	CASSFLAGDHEQYF
TRBV3-1	CASSQDATGANQPQHF
TRBV6-2/TRBV6-3	CASSYPTTPRQGGRPAETQYF
TRBV9	CASSVGTGNGYTF
TRBV9	CASGTELNTEAFF
TRBV6-1	CASRKTGNTGELFF
TRBV4-2	CASSQSISLADYNEQFF
TRBV11-2	CASSPRQGKTQYF
TRBV11-2	CASMAGDTDTQYF
TRBV12-3/TRBV12-4	CASSFGGRGNNEQFF
TRBV10-1	CASSESRGQQETQYF
TRBV20-1	CSARVFKWQGVSGANVLTF
TRBV6-1	CASTEFGQPQHF
TRBV5-1	CASSPSVVGTEAFF